These T cell receptor beta chains were read from a single sample in a study of beta chain features in type 1 diabetes. Using immunoSEQ multiplex PCR, the repertoire was profiled, and TCRdb retains in-frame clones only, with some absent. The sample has 130,000 to 150,000 clones, 48% seen once. The sequencing sample was made of Tregs from blood. The source is a young man in good health. The conserved cysteine and the conserved F or W are not part of the CDR3 here. The order of the fields is J gene, clone size, V gene, CDR3 protein. For some rows the clone size is stated as once, few or many, or as a class when expanded; others skip it.

TRBJ1-1 - TRBV10-3 AISVRQGTNTEAF
TRBJ1-1 - TRBV28 ASRVGTREAF
TRBJ2-1 - TRBV14 ASSPHRGWANEQF
TRBJ1-1 - TRBV9 ASSRIQGSAF
TRBJ1-5 - TRBV11-3 ASSQPRDRGLGQPQH
TRBJ2-5 few TRBV10-3 AISLGQGAGQY
- - TRBV2 ASTRTENSYEQY
TRBJ1-4 - TRBV7-9 ASSLTRQTNEKLF
TRBJ1-2 - TRBV19 ASTGLYGYT
TRBJ2-7 few TRBV7-2 ASTLGQGAFEQY
TRBJ2-1 - TRBV2 AGKTGNEQF
TRBJ1-6 - TRBV19 ASWGTDRYNSPLH
TRBJ2-3 - TRBV10-3 AISESLAFTDTQY
TRBJ1-3 - TRBV10-3 AIWPGQGSGNTIY
TRBJ2-7 few TRBV6-5 ASSYPTSGSGYEQY
TRBJ2-3 few TRBV4-3 ASSRIWRPGDTQY
TRBJ1-2 - TRBV5-1 ASSPGYGYT
TRBJ2-7 few TRBV27 ASRDYLRFILMVYEQY
TRBJ2-1 - TRBV5-1 ASSLAGLHRFDEQF